Listed below are T cell receptor beta chains from one sample, sequenced in a study of cytomegalovirus exposure and HLA in healthy donors. The method was immunoSEQ multiplex PCR; TCRdb's version includes in-frame clones alone and lacks a portion of them. The sample totals some 200,000 clones. Sequencing was carried out using PBMCs. The receptor set was obtained from a man aged 25-45 years in good health and CMV-seronegative. Both conserved end residues are part of each CDR3. The D gene is left open where the match is weak.

TRBV30	TRBJ2-7	.	TGTGCCTGGAGCGAGGGCAGCTACGAGCAGTACTTC	CAWSEGSYEQYF
TRBV5-1	TRBJ2-7	TRBD2	TGCGCCAGCAGCCGGGCTCCAGCGGGAGGAAGCTCCTACGAGCAGTACTTC	CASSRAPAGGSSYEQYF
TRBV28	TRBJ1-1	.	TGTGCCAGCAGTCCCGGGGGGATGAACACTGAAGCTTTCTTT	CASSPGGMNTEAFF
TRBV10-2	TRBJ2-1	TRBD2	TGCGCCAGCACCTCCCTTATCCGGACTAGCGGGAGTGGTGAGCAGTTCTTC	CASTSLIRTSGSGEQFF
TRBV18	TRBJ1-4	.	TGTGCCAGCTCACCTCGGGAGGGACTGTTTTTT	CASSPREGLFF
TRBV19	TRBJ2-7	.	TGTGCCACCGCGGACTTTTCCTACGAGCAGTACTTC	CATADFSYEQYF
TRBV4-2	TRBJ1-2	TRBD1	TGTGCCAGCAGCCAGGGACAGGGGGATGGCTACACCTTC	CASSQGQGDGYTF
TRBV6-5	TRBJ1-1	TRBD1	TGTGCCAGCAGCTACGGACAGGTCCTCTCCACTGAAGCTTTCTTT	CASSYGQVLSTEAFF
TRBV6-5	TRBJ2-7	.	TGTGCCAGCAGTTACTCTACGGGGGTAGGCGAGCAGTACTTC	CASSYSTGVGEQYF
TRBV4-3	TRBJ2-4	.	TGCGCCAGCAGCCAAGAGAAGGGGCAGGGCAGAGCCAAAAACATTCAGTACTTC	CASSQEKGQGRAKNIQYF
TRBV27	TRBJ2-7	TRBD2	TGTGCCAGCAGCCCCAGAGAGGGAGGGTACGAGCAGTACTTC	CASSPREGGYEQYF
TRBV28	TRBJ1-5	.	TGTGCCAGCAGACCGGGGGGGAGCGGTCAGCCCCAGCATTTT	CASRPGGSGQPQHF
TRBV5-4	TRBJ1-2	.	TGTGCCAGCAGCTTGAATCGGGGTTCGAGCTATGGCTACACCTTC	CASSLNRGSSYGYTF
TRBV7-3	TRBJ2-3	.	TGTGCCAGCAGCTCCGGGACACATCCCACAGATACGCAGTATTTT	CASSSGTHPTDTQYF
TRBV7-6	TRBJ1-2	TRBD1	TGTGCCAGCAGCTTACGGGACAGGGGGGAGAATGGCTACACCTTC	CASSLRDRGENGYTF